Below are 9 T cell receptor beta chains sequenced from a single sample in a study of blood T cell repertoires in COVID-19. Here immunoSEQ multiplex PCR was the method, and the copy in TCRdb shows in-frame clones only, minus some. Of over 25,000 clones listed, around four fifths are singletons. The source material was peripheral blood. All receptors derive from a man between 65 and 85 years old with acute or convalescent COVID-19.

This chain joins TRBV5-6 and TRBJ2-7; D remains unclear. The length of the CDR3 is 14 residues. V dropped 7 bases and J dropped 0 bases, with 14 bases sitting between them. CDR1 and CDR2 (germline): SGHDT, YYEEEE. The CDR3 nucleotides are TGTGCCAGCCTCCGAGATGCTACCTCCTACGAGCAGTACTTC. Its translation is CASLRDATSYEQYF.

The V and J genes are TRBV2 and TRBJ1-5, with D possibly being TRBD1 (6 bases). This CDR3 has 15 residues. Deletions cut 3 bases from V and 3 bases from J, with 12 bases between. The germline V gene has CDR1 SNHLY and CDR2 FYNNEI. This chain's CDR3 is CASSEFGTYNQPQHF. CDR3 bases: TGTGCCAGCAGTGAGTTTGGGACATACAATCAGCCCCAGCATTTT.

The chain links TRBV18 to TRBJ2-1, with 12 bases aligning to TRBD2. V dropped 6 bases and J dropped 6; count of bases not matched to a gene: 6. The length of the CDR3 is 15 residues. Per the germline V gene, CDR1 is KGHSH and CDR2 is LQKENI. The CDR3 spells CASSRLAGVINEQFF. As DNA, the CDR3 is TGTGCCAGCTCTCGACTAGCGGGAGTGATCAATGAGCAGTTCTTC.

V usage is TRBV25-1 and J usage is TRBJ1-3, with a weak D call TRBD1 (5 bases). V was clipped by 6 bases and J by 4 bases, with 10 bases between them. CDR3 size: 13 residues. Per the germline V gene, CDR1 is MGHDK and CDR2 is SYGVNS. CDR3 in amino acids: CASSPGFGNTIYF. The DNA of the CDR3 is TGTGCCAGCAGCCCAGGGTTCGGAAACACCATATATTTT.

The rearrangement joins TRBV9 to TRBJ1-6; possibly TRBD1 for D (5 bases). CDR1 and CDR2 (germline): SGDLS, YYNGEE. The CDR3 has 15 residues. V lost 0 bases, J lost 14 bases, and 18 bases lay in between. The CDR3 DNA is TGTGCCAGCAGCGTAGATCCAGGGTCAATCGGAACCCTCCACTTT. This translates into CASSVDPGSIGTLHF.

The chain employs TRBV19 and TRBJ2-7; D remains ambiguous. V was pared by 5 bases and J by 1 base, with 3 bases between. This CDR3 spans 11 amino acids. CDR1 and CDR2 from the germline V gene are LNHDA and SQIVND (reference sequence). CDR3 sequence: CASSPSYEQYF. The CDR3 DNA follows: TGTGCCAGTAGTCCGTCCTACGAGCAGTACTTC.

The chain joins TRBV28 to TRBJ2-2; maybe TRBD1 (6 bases). Germline V gene lookup returns CDR1 MDHEN and CDR2 SYDVKM. The CDR3 extends over 16 amino acids. V lost 6 bases and J 3 bases, leaving 17 bases between the germline ends. This chain's CDR3 is CASSPTTGLDTGELFF. CDR3 nucleotides: TGTGCCAGCAGCCCCACGACAGGTTTAGACACCGGGGAGCTGTTTTTT.

The chain joins TRBV7-2 to TRBJ2-5; D is perhaps TRBD2 (6 bases). CDR3 length: 15 residues. CDR1 SGHTA and CDR2 FQGNSA come from the germline V gene. The germline V and J ends were trimmed by 5 bases and 4 bases, with 17 bases remaining between them. Here the CDR3 reads CASSPQRVRGETQYF. The CDR3 coding sequence is TGTGCCAGCAGCCCGCAGCGGGTCCGAGGAGAGACCCAGTACTTC. The whole variable domain, filled in from reference TRBV7-2 and TRBJ2-5, reads GAGVSQSPSNKVTEKGKDVELRCDPISGHTALYWYRQSLGQGLEFLIYFQGNSAPDKSGLPSDRFSAERTGGSVSTLTIQRTQQEDSAVYLCASSPQRVRGETQYFGPGTRLLVL.

This clone showed up just once. The rearrangement links TRBV28 to TRBJ2-1; 9 bases match TRBD2. Trimming at V came to 8 bases and at J to 5 bases, leaving 10 bases not matched to a gene. The CDR3 is made up of 15 amino acids. Germline V lookup: CDR1 MDHEN, CDR2 SYDVKM. As DNA, the CDR3 is TGTGCCAGCGGGGAGGCGGGACTAGCAAACAATGAGCAGTTCTTC. Translation: CASGEAGLANNEQFF.